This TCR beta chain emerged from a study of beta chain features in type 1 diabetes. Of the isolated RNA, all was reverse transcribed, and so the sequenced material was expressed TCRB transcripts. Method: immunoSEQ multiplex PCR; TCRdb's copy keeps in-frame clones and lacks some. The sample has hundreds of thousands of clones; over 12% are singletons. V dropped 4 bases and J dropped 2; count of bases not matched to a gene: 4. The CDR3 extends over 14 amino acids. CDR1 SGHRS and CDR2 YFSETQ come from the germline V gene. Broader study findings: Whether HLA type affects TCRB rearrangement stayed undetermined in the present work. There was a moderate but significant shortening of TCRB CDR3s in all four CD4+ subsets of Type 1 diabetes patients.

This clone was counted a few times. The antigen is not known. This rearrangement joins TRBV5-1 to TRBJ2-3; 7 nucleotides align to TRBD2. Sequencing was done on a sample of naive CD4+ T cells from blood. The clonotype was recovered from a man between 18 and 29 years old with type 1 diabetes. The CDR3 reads CASSMSGATDTQYF. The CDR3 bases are TGCGCCAGCAGCATGAGCGGGGCCACAGATACGCAGTATTTT. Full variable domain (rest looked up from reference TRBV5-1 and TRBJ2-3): KAGVTQTPRYLIKTRGQQVTLSCSPISGHRSVSWYQQTPGQGLQFLFEYFSETQRNKGNFPGRFSGRQFSNSRSEMNVSTLELGDSALYLCASSMSGATDTQYFGPGTRLTVL.